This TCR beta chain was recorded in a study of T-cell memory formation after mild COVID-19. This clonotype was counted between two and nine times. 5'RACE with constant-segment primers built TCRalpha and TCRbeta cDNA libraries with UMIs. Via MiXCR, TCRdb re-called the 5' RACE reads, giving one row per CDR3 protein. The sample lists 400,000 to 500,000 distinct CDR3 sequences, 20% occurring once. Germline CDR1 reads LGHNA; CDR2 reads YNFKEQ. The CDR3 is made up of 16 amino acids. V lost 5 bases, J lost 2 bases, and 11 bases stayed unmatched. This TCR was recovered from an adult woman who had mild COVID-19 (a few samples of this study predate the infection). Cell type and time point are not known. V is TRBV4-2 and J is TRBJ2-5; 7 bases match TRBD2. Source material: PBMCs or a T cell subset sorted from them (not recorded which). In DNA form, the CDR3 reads TGTGCCAGCAGCAAAAGCGGCGGGAGTATACAAGAGACCCAGTACTTC. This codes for CASSKSGGSIQETQYF.